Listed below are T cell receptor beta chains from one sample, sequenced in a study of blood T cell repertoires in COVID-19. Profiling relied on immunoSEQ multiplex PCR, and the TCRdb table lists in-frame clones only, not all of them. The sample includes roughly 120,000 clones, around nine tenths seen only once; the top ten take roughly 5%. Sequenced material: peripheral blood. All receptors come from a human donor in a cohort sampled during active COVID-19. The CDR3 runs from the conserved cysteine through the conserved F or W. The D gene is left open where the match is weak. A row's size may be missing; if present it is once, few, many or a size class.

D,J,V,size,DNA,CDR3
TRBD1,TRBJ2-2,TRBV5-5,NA,TGTGCCAGCAGCCTACAGGGGGCGGTAGCCGGGGAGCTGTTTTTT,CASSLQGAVAGELFF
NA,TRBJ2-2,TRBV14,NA,TGTGCCAGCAGCCAATTCTCCCGACAAGGCACCGGGGAGCTGTTTTTT,CASSQFSRQGTGELFF
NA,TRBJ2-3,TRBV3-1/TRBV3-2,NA,TGTGCCAGCAGCCAGACTGGCCCAGATACGCAGTATTTT,CASSQTGPDTQYF
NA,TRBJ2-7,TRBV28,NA,TGTGCCAGCAGCTCCCAGGGGTTTTGGAACGAGCAGTACTTC,CASSSQGFWNEQYF
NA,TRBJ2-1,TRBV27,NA,TGTGCCAGCAGTAACCACCTACAGGGAAACAATGAGCAGTTCTTC,CASSNHLQGNNEQFF
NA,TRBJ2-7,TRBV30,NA,TGTGCCTGGAGGATATGGTACGCGGGACGGAACCAAGGAGAGCAGTACTTC,CAWRIWYAGRNQGEQYF
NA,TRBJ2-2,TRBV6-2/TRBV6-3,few,TGTGCCAGCAGCGGGGGTATGGACAGCACCGGGGAGCTGTTTTTT,CASSGGMDSTGELFF
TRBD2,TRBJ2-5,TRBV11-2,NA,TGTGCCAGCAGCTCGGGACTAGCGGAAGAGACCCAGTACTTC,CASSSGLAEETQYF
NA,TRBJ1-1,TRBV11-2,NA,TGTGCCAGCAGCCCCCTAAAGGGGTTGGAAGCTTTCTTT,CASSPLKGLEAFF
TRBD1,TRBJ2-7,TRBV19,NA,TGTGCCAGTAGAAGGGACAGGGCGACCTACGAGCAGTACTTC,CASRRDRATYEQYF
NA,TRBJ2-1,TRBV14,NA,TGTGCCAGCAGCCAAGATCAAGCGGACTCCTACAATGAGCAGTTCTTC,CASSQDQADSYNEQFF
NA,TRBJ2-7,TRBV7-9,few,TGTGCCAGCAGCCTAACAGGGCTCGAGCAGTACTTC,CASSLTGLEQYF
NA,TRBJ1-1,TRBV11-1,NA,TGTGCCAGCACCCTAGGGGTTGGCACTGAAGCTTTCTTT,CASTLGVGTEAFF
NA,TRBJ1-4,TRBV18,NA,TGTGCCAGCTCGGGCCCAGAGAATGAAAAACTGTTTTTT,CASSGPENEKLFF
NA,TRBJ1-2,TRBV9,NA,TGTGCCAGCAGTTCCACAGGGTCAGGAGGCTACACCTTC,CASSSTGSGGYTF
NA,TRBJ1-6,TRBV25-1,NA,TGTGCCAGCAGTGGGGGGGGCGGGTTACCCCTCCACTTT,CASSGGGGLPLHF
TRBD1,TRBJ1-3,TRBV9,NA,TGTGCCAGCAGCGGCTGGGACAGGGGAAGAGGAAACACCATATATTTT,CASSGWDRGRGNTIYF
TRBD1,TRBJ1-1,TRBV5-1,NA,TGCGCCAGCAGCCCAGTGGTAGACAGGGGCACTGAAGCTTTCTTT,CASSPVVDRGTEAFF
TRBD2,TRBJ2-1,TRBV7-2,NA,TGTGCCAGCAGCGGACTAGCGGGAATTGAGCAGTTCTTC,CASSGLAGIEQFF
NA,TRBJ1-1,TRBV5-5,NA,TGTGCCAGCAGCCAGGGACACCCGGAATTAGCTTTCTTT,CASSQGHPELAFF
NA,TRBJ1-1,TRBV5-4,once,TGTGCCAGCAGCTTGGGAGGGCCGCAGACTGAAGCTTTCTTT,CASSLGGPQTEAFF
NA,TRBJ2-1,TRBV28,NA,TGTGCCAGCAGTTCGGGGGGCGGGAGATACAATGAGCAGTTCTTC,CASSSGGGRYNEQFF
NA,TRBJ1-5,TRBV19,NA,TGTGCCAGTAGTATAACGTACGGGTATAGCAATCAGCCCCAGCATTTT,CASSITYGYSNQPQHF
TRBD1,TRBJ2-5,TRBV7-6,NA,TGTGCCAGCAGCGGAGACAGGGGCCACCAAGAGACCCAGTACTTC,CASSGDRGHQETQYF
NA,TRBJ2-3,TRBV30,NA,TGTGCCTGGAGTGGCTGGGGGGGGCCAGAGAGCGCTTCAGATACGCAGTATTTT,CAWSGWGGPESASDTQYF
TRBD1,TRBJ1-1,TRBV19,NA,TGTGCCAGTAGTCGACAGGGTCTGAACACTGAAGCTTTCTTT,CASSRQGLNTEAFF
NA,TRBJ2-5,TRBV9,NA,TGTGCCAGCAGCGTACTTGGACTCCGAGAGACCCAGTACTTC,CASSVLGLRETQYF
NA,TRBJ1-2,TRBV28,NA,TGTGCCAGCAGTTTTTCAGGGTATGGCTACACCTTC,CASSFSGYGYTF
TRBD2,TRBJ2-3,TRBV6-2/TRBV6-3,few,TGTGCCAGCACCCCGACTAGCGGGAGGGGGGATACGCAGTATTTT,CASTPTSGRGDTQYF
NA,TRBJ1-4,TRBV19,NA,TGTGCCAGTAGTATAGACAGGAATGAAAAACTGTTTTTT,CASSIDRNEKLFF
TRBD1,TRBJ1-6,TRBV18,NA,TGTGCCAGCAGGCCGGGACAGAATTCACCCCTCCACTTT,CASRPGQNSPLHF